The 14 T cell receptor beta chains given below trace back to one sample, sequenced in a study of cytomegalovirus exposure and HLA in healthy donors. The PCR contained 60 Vbeta and 13 Jbeta primers. The method was immunoSEQ multiplex PCR; TCRdb's version includes in-frame clones alone and lacks a portion of them. This table holds 80,000 to 130,000 clones, over 60% found once. Sequences were obtained from PBMCs. Receptors originate from a female donor in good health and CMV-seropositive.

The rearrangement links TRBV10-1 to TRBJ2-7, with D uncertain. The CDR3 length is 13 residues. CDR1 and CDR2 from the germline V gene are WNHNN and SYGVQD (reference sequence). The germline V and J ends were trimmed by 6 bases and 4 bases, with 13 bases remaining between them. CDR3 in amino acids: CASSATTGYEQYF. The CDR3 nucleotides read TGCGCCAGCAGCGCAACCACGGGTTACGAGCAGTACTTC.

This chain links TRBV18 with TRBJ2-1; no clear D. CDR1 is KGHSH, CDR2 LQKENI, per germline. This CDR3 spans 15 amino acids. Trimming left V 3 bases short and J 2 bases short, with 11 bases between. For the CDR3, the DNA is TGTGCCAGCTCACCTATATCCACGGCCTACAATGAGCAGTTCTTC. It yields the protein CASSPISTAYNEQFF.

V gene TRBV9 combines with J gene TRBJ2-3; D perhaps matches TRBD2 (5 bases). Germline V gene sequence: CDR1 SGDLS, CDR2 YYNGEE. V was clipped by 0 bases and J by 0 bases, with 8 bases between them. The CDR3 totals 15 residues. The CDR3 DNA reads TGTGCCAGCAGCGTAGGGCTAGCCAGCACAGATACGCAGTATTTT. Protein sequence: CASSVGLASTDTQYF.

The chain links TRBV7-2 to TRBJ2-7; maybe TRBD1 (5 bases). This CDR3 comprises 16 residues. Germline values: CDR1 SGHTA, CDR2 FQGNSA. Deletions cut 0 bases from V and 3 bases from J, with 15 bases between. CDR3 coding DNA: TGTGCCAGCAGCTTAGCGCCCGACAGTATGTACTACGAGCAGTACTTC. Translating gives CASSLAPDSMYYEQYF. Filled out from reference TRBV7-2 and TRBJ2-7, the complete variable domain reads GAGVSQSPSNKVTEKGKDVELRCDPISGHTALYWYRQSLGQGLEFLIYFQGNSAPDKSGLPSDRFSAERTGGSVSTLTIQRTQQEDSAVYLCASSLAPDSMYYEQYFGPGTRLTVT.

This clone showed up just a few times. The CDR3 here is CASSLGQGHSNQPQHF. CDR3 nucleotide sequence: TGTGCCAGCAGCTTAGGACAGGGACATAGCAATCAGCCCCAGCATTTT. The chain uses TRBV7-9 and TRBJ1-5; TRBD1 aligns across 7 bases. Germline CDR1 SEHNR, CDR2 FQNEAQ (reference sequence). J lost 0 bases, V lost 1 base, and 3 bases had no gene match. The CDR3 length is 16 residues.

The chain carries TRBV30 and TRBJ1-6, with 11 positions matching TRBD1. This CDR3 is built from 13 residues. The germline V gene has CDR1 GTSNPN and CDR2 SVGIG (reference sequence). The V segment lost 3 bases and the J segment 14 bases; nucleotides outside the gene matches: 6. The CDR3 loop is CAWRRTGGLSLHF. The CDR3, as DNA: TGTGCCTGGAGGAGGACAGGGGGCTTATCCCTCCACTTT.

This chain joins TRBV30 and TRBJ2-4, with 10 bases lining up with TRBD1. The CDR3 is made up of 12 amino acids. Trimming took 8 bases from V and 9 from J; bases not matched to a gene: 7. Germline loops: CDR1 GTSNPN, CDR2 SVGIG (reference sequence). CDR3 nucleotides: TGTGCCACGGACAGGGGGATGGGCATTCAGTACTTC. Encoded protein: CATDRGMGIQYF.

This chain links TRBV20-1 with TRBJ2-7; possible D gene TRBD1, 7 bases. This CDR3 contains 11 residues. Looked up from germline, CDR1 is DFQATT and CDR2 is SNEGSKA (reference sequence). The V end was cut by 4 bases, the J end by 12 bases, with 16 bases between. The CDR3 protein is CSAKDRDSSYF. CDR3 nucleotides: TGCAGTGCTAAAGACAGGGACTCGTCGTACTTC.

The rearrangement links TRBV6-5 to TRBJ2-5; D possibly corresponds to TRBD2 (5 bases). The germline V gene encodes CDR1 MNHEY and CDR2 SVGAGI. The CDR3 totals 15 residues. Trimming left V 6 bases short and J 2 bases short, with 16 bases between. The CDR3 sequence: CASSRRYSAQETQYF. In nucleotides, the CDR3 is TGTGCCAGCAGCCGCCGGTATAGCGCGCAAGAGACCCAGTACTTC.

The chain combines TRBV4-1 with TRBJ2-3; 7 bases are a match to TRBD1. Germline lookup yields CDR1 MGHRA and CDR2 YSYEKL. The CDR3 contains 17 residues. Unmatched junction bases numbered 11, after V lost 4 bases and J lost 1 base. CDR3 amino acids: CASSRISTGRGTDTQYF. Here the CDR3 DNA reads TGCGCCAGCAGCCGGATTTCGACAGGGCGAGGCACAGATACGCAGTATTTT.

The genes are TRBV6-4 and TRBJ2-3; 7 bases are shared with TRBD1. This CDR3 contains 14 residues. V shed 0 bases and J 4 bases; nucleotides not matched to a gene: 1. Germline CDR1 and CDR2: MRHNA and SNTAGT. For the CDR3, the DNA is TGTGCCAGCAGTGACTCAGGGGGCGCAGATACGCAGTATTTT. Residues: CASSDSGGADTQYF.

The gene calls are TRBV7-9 and TRBJ1-2; 9 bases are shared with TRBD1. The CDR3 spans 15 residues. J gave up 6 bases and V 4 bases, and 9 bases lay outside the gene matches. Germline V gives CDR1 SEHNR, CDR2 FQNEAQ (reference sequence). The CDR3 here is CASSSGTGTRHGYTF. The CDR3 DNA sequence: TGTGCCAGCAGCTCCGGGACAGGGACTCGTCATGGCTACACCTTC.

The J gene is TRBJ2-3, the V gene TRBV12-5; D ambiguous. Germline CDR1 reads LGHNT; CDR2 reads FRNRAP. This CDR3 contains 12 residues. The ends were cut back, 2 bases at V and 4 bases at J, with 4 bases in the middle. CDR3 amino acids: CASGLSADTQYF. The CDR3, as DNA: TGTGCTAGTGGTTTGTCAGCAGATACGCAGTATTTT.

This clone was detected only once. CDR3 sequence (DNA): TGTGCCAGCAGCAGGGGCTGGAGCACAGATACGCAGTATTTT. Its translation: CASSRGWSTDTQYF. The chain is built from TRBV14 and TRBJ2-3; D may be TRBD1 (5 bases). Between the trimmed V and J ends, which lost 5 bases and 0 bases, there was a span of 9 bases. Germline V gene sequence: CDR1 SGHDN, CDR2 FVKESK. This CDR3 has 14 residues.